This record covers a single T cell receptor (beta chain). Its antigen remains unknown. This record belongs to a study of shared clonotypes between healthy human individuals. Overall study context: Sampling drew on donors who were two women and a few men aged 18 to 49. For every donor, three CD4 naive, three CD4 memory, two CD8 naive and one CD8 memory plates were used.

The data were produced by immunoSEQ multiplex PCR, yet TCRdb's version contains in-frame clones alone and is incomplete. The sample lists hundreds of thousands of clones, almost 97% occurring once. General study points: The expectation was that sequencing depth would affect clonotype sharing among donors. The study found lower generation probabilities in non-shared clonotypes than in those shared by all four donors.

Germline V gene lookup returns CDR1 LNHNV and CDR2 YYDKDF (reference sequence). V was shortened by 3 bases and J by 6 bases, with 9 bases between the two germline ends. This CDR3 contains 13 residues. V is TRBV15 and J is TRBJ1-5; D ambiguous. This TCR came from a woman in her twenties or thirties in good health. Material for sequencing was naive CD4+ T cells sorted from blood. Described subset: CD45RA+ positively selected. The CDR3 coding sequence is TGTGCCACCAGCAGGTCGGGGAGTCAGCCCCAGCATTTT. It yields the protein CATSRSGSQPQHF.